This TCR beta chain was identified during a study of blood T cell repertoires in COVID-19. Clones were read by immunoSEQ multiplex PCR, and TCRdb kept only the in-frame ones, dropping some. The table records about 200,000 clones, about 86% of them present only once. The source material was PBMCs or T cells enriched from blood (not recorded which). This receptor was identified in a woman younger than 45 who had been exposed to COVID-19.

As DNA, the CDR3 is TGTGCCAGTAGTATGATAAGGGGGCTTTCGAACACTGAAGCTTTCTTT. Amino acid sequence: CASSMIRGLSNTEAFF. The J gene is TRBJ1-1, the V gene TRBV19; 7 bases are shared with TRBD1. J was trimmed by 1 base and V by 3 bases; bases with no gene match: 8. Germline CDR1 is LNHDA and CDR2 is SQIVND (reference sequence). The CDR3 covers 16 residues.